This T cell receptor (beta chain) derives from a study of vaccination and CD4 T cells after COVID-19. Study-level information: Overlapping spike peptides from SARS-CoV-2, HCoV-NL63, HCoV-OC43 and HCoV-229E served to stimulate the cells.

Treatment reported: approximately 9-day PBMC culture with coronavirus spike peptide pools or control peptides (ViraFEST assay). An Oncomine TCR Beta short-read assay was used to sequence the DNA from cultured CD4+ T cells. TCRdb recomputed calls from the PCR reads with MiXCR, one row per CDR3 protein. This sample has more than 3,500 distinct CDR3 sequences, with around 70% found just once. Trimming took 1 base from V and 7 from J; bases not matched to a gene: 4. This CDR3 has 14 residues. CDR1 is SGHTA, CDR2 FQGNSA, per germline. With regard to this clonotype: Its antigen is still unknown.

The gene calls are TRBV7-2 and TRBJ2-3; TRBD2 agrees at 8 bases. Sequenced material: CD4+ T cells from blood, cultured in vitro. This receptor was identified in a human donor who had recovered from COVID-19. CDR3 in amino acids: CASSLGTSWYTQYF. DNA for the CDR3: TGTGCCAGCAGCTTAGGGACTAGCTGGTATACGCAGTATTTT.